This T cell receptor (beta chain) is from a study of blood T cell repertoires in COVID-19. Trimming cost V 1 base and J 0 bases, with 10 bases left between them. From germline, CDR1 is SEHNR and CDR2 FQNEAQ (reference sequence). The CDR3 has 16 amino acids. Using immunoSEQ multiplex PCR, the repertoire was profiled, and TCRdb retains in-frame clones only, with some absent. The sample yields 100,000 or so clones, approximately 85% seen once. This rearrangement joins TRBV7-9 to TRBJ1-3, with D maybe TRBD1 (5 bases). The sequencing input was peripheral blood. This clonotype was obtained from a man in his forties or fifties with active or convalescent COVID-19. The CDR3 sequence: CASSLDRSYSGNTIYF. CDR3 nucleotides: TGTGCCAGCAGCTTAGACAGGTCCTACTCTGGAAACACCATATATTTT.